A single TCR beta chain is shown here with its context. Per the authors' pipeline: For nucleated cells, counts were estimated from reference gene primer amplification. Profiled with immunoSEQ multiplex PCR; TCRdb holds only in-frame clones, not every one. V and J calls and clone size are as listed in that table; D and trimming were resolved from the DNA. The sample has 30,000 to 45,000 clones, around four fifths seen once. This specimen belongs to a study of blood T cell repertoires in COVID-19. There are 15 residues in the CDR3. CDR1 is MNHEY and CDR2 is SVGAGI in the germline V gene. V lost 4 bases and J lost 4; bases outside the gene matches: 9.

The TCR sequence derives from a human donor in a cohort sampled during active COVID-19. The sequencing sample was made of peripheral blood. The chain is built from TRBV6-5 and TRBJ1-2; 7 nucleotides match TRBD1. As DNA, the CDR3 is TGTGCCAGCAGTTTCGAAGGGGGCTACGGCTATGGCTACACCTTC. As protein: CASSFEGGYGYGYTF.